This is a list of T cell receptor beta chains from one sample in a study of CD4+ T cells in melanoma. The assay was immunoSEQ multiplex PCR, and TCRdb's table has in-frame clones only and misses some. The table has about 110,000 clones, 92% seen once. Sequenced sample: peripheral blood. These TCRs come from a human donor with melanoma. The CDR3 runs from the conserved cysteine through the conserved F or W. A D gene is named only where the DNA matches it firmly. Part of the rows lack a size; the others show once, few, many or a class for expanded clones.

d_gene: NA; j_gene: TRBJ1-2; v_gene: TRBV19; abundance: NA; CDR3nt: TGTGCCAGTAGCCCGAGCAGGAACCGCCAGGCCTATGGCTACACCTTC; CDR3aa: CASSPSRNRQAYGYTF
d_gene: NA; j_gene: TRBJ2-7; v_gene: TRBV30; abundance: NA; CDR3nt: TGTGCCTGGGATGGAGGTTATGGGCTCTGGGAAACCAACGAGCAGTACTTC; CDR3aa: CAWDGGYGLWETNEQYF
d_gene: NA; j_gene: TRBJ1-2; v_gene: TRBV7-8; abundance: once; CDR3nt: TGTGCCAGCAGCCCATCCTCTAACTATGGCTACACCTTC; CDR3aa: CASSPSSNYGYTF
d_gene: NA; j_gene: TRBJ1-5; v_gene: TRBV28; abundance: NA; CDR3nt: TGTGCCAGCAGTTTATACCGTCAGCCCCAGCATTTT; CDR3aa: CASSLYRQPQHF
d_gene: NA; j_gene: TRBJ2-1; v_gene: TRBV28; abundance: NA; CDR3nt: TGTGCCAGCAGTTACATAAAAGGACAGCACAATGAGCAGTTCTTC; CDR3aa: CASSYIKGQHNEQFF
d_gene: TRBD2; j_gene: TRBJ2-1; v_gene: TRBV7-8; abundance: NA; CDR3nt: TGTGCCAGCAGCCCGGGACTAGCGGCCTACAATGAGCAGTTCTTC; CDR3aa: CASSPGLAAYNEQFF
d_gene: NA; j_gene: TRBJ1-1; v_gene: TRBV11-2; abundance: NA; CDR3nt: TGTGCCAGCAGCTTAGACCGGGAGGCTCCCGAAGCTTTCTTT; CDR3aa: CASSLDREAPEAFF
d_gene: TRBD2; j_gene: TRBJ2-7; v_gene: TRBV7-2; abundance: NA; CDR3nt: TGTGCCAGCAGCCCACTTAATCTAGCGGGAGGGCGCAACGATTACGAGCAGTACTTC; CDR3aa: CASSPLNLAGGRNDYEQYF
d_gene: TRBD1; j_gene: TRBJ2-5; v_gene: TRBV19; abundance: NA; CDR3nt: TGTGCCAGTCGCGACAGGGCTACGATGGAGACCCAGTACTTC; CDR3aa: CASRDRATMETQYF
d_gene: TRBD2; j_gene: TRBJ2-5; v_gene: TRBV7-2; abundance: NA; CDR3nt: TGTGCCAGCAGCTTCCAAATCGGTCTAGCGGGGGAAGAGACCCAGTACTTC; CDR3aa: CASSFQIGLAGEETQYF
d_gene: NA; j_gene: TRBJ2-3; v_gene: TRBV16; abundance: once; CDR3nt: TGTGCCAGCGGTGGCAGGGGAGGAGATACGCAGTATTTT; CDR3aa: CASGGRGGDTQYF
d_gene: TRBD1; j_gene: TRBJ1-2; v_gene: TRBV25-1; abundance: NA; CDR3nt: TGCGCCAGCAGTGGACAGGGGGTGTCGGGCTACACCTTC; CDR3aa: CASSGQGVSGYTF
d_gene: NA; j_gene: TRBJ1-5; v_gene: TRBV19; abundance: once; CDR3nt: TGTGCCAGTAGTACGGGGGGCAGGAGTCAGCCCCAGCATTTT; CDR3aa: CASSTGGRSQPQHF
d_gene: NA; j_gene: TRBJ2-1; v_gene: TRBV15; abundance: NA; CDR3nt: TGTGCCACCAGCAGAGATCCGGGCAGAAGTAGTGGTGAGCAGTTCTTC; CDR3aa: CATSRDPGRSSGEQFF
d_gene: NA; j_gene: TRBJ2-5; v_gene: TRBV9; abundance: NA; CDR3nt: TGTGCCAGCAGCGGCGCCTGGGGTGGAGACCAACAAGAGACCCAGTACTTC; CDR3aa: CASSGAWGGDQQETQYF
d_gene: TRBD2; j_gene: TRBJ2-7; v_gene: TRBV5-4; abundance: NA; CDR3nt: TGTGCCAGCAGCCCGGGACTAGCGGAACTCTACGAGCAGTACTTC; CDR3aa: CASSPGLAELYEQYF
d_gene: NA; j_gene: TRBJ2-6; v_gene: TRBV6-4; abundance: NA; CDR3nt: TGTGCCAGCAGTAACGAACACACACGACAAAGTCGGGCCAACGTCCTGACTTTC; CDR3aa: CASSNEHTRQSRANVLTF
d_gene: NA; j_gene: TRBJ1-1; v_gene: TRBV28; abundance: once; CDR3nt: TGTGCCAGCAGTTTAGGGCAGGGGAACACTGAAGCTTTCTTT; CDR3aa: CASSLGQGNTEAFF
d_gene: NA; j_gene: TRBJ1-5; v_gene: TRBV6-5; abundance: NA; CDR3nt: TGTGCCAGCAGTTACCAAGGGAGACAGCCCCAGCATTTT; CDR3aa: CASSYQGRQPQHF
d_gene: NA; j_gene: TRBJ2-5; v_gene: TRBV5-8; abundance: NA; CDR3nt: TGTGCCAGCAGCTTGGGGCACATCCAAGAGACCCAGTACTTC; CDR3aa: CASSLGHIQETQYF
d_gene: NA; j_gene: TRBJ2-7; v_gene: TRBV7-9; abundance: NA; CDR3nt: TGTGCCAGCAGCTTAGAAGGGCCCTACGAGCAGTACTTC; CDR3aa: CASSLEGPYEQYF
d_gene: TRBD2; j_gene: TRBJ2-7; v_gene: TRBV7-9; abundance: once; CDR3nt: TGTGCCAGCAGCCCCCTAGCGGGAGCGATCTACGAGCAGTACTTC; CDR3aa: CASSPLAGAIYEQYF
d_gene: NA; j_gene: TRBJ1-1; v_gene: TRBV5-4; abundance: NA; CDR3nt: TGTGCCAGCAGCTTGGACGTAGCTAACACTGAAGCTTTCTTT; CDR3aa: CASSLDVANTEAFF
d_gene: NA; j_gene: TRBJ1-5; v_gene: TRBV5-5; abundance: NA; CDR3nt: TGTGCCAGCAGACGGGACAACAATCAGCCCCAGCATTTT; CDR3aa: CASRRDNNQPQHF
d_gene: TRBD1; j_gene: TRBJ2-7; v_gene: TRBV5-1; abundance: NA; CDR3nt: TGCGCCAGCAGCCTGGATGGGACAGGAGCCGAGCAGTACTTC; CDR3aa: CASSLDGTGAEQYF
d_gene: TRBD1; j_gene: TRBJ1-2; v_gene: TRBV9; abundance: NA; CDR3nt: TGTGCCAGCAGCGCCAAGACAGGGTTAAGTGGCTACACCTTC; CDR3aa: CASSAKTGLSGYTF
d_gene: NA; j_gene: TRBJ1-2; v_gene: TRBV7-9; abundance: medium-sized; CDR3nt: TGTGCCAGCAGCTTAGGTGGGGTGTCGTATGGCTACACCTTC; CDR3aa: CASSLGGVSYGYTF
d_gene: NA; j_gene: TRBJ2-7; v_gene: TRBV7-8; abundance: NA; CDR3nt: TGTGCCAGCAGCTCCGACCGGGACTTTCTCTACGAGCAGTACTTC; CDR3aa: CASSSDRDFLYEQYF
d_gene: NA; j_gene: TRBJ2-7; v_gene: TRBV7-2; abundance: NA; CDR3nt: TGTGCCAGCACCATACCGGGGCGCCCGGACTACGAGCAGTACTTC; CDR3aa: CASTIPGRPDYEQYF
d_gene: NA; j_gene: TRBJ1-2; v_gene: TRBV9; abundance: NA; CDR3nt: TGTGCCAGCAGCGTAGGGGAAGACTATGGCTACACCTTC; CDR3aa: CASSVGEDYGYTF
d_gene: TRBD1; j_gene: TRBJ2-7; v_gene: TRBV19; abundance: NA; CDR3nt: TGTGCCAGTAGTGCCCGGGACAGGCAGACCTACGAGCAGTACTTC; CDR3aa: CASSARDRQTYEQYF
d_gene: NA; j_gene: TRBJ2-5; v_gene: TRBV4-2; abundance: NA; CDR3nt: TGTGCCAGCAGCCAAGACCGGACTCTACAAGAGACCCAGTACTTC; CDR3aa: CASSQDRTLQETQYF
d_gene: NA; j_gene: TRBJ1-3; v_gene: TRBV5-4; abundance: few; CDR3nt: TGTGCCAGCAGCCCTCGGGACTCTGGAAACACCATATATTTT; CDR3aa: CASSPRDSGNTIYF
d_gene: NA; j_gene: TRBJ1-2; v_gene: TRBV5-4; abundance: NA; CDR3nt: TGTGCCAGCAGCCGAGGGACGCGAAGGGAATATGGCTACACCTTC; CDR3aa: CASSRGTRREYGYTF
d_gene: TRBD1; j_gene: TRBJ1-2; v_gene: TRBV29-1; abundance: NA; CDR3nt: TGCAGCGTTCGGACAGGTTTCGACTATGGCTACACCTTC; CDR3aa: CSVRTGFDYGYTF
d_gene: NA; j_gene: TRBJ2-3; v_gene: TRBV7-9; abundance: NA; CDR3nt: TGTGCCAGCACCATTTCCCACCTAGATACGCAGTATTTT; CDR3aa: CASTISHLDTQYF
d_gene: NA; j_gene: TRBJ2-3; v_gene: TRBV9; abundance: NA; CDR3nt: TGTGCCAGCAGCGCACCACTAGCAAATACGCAGTATTTT; CDR3aa: CASSAPLANTQYF
d_gene: NA; j_gene: TRBJ2-3; v_gene: TRBV2; abundance: NA; CDR3nt: TGTGCCAGCAGTGAAGCGGAGGGAGTTACGCAGTATTTT; CDR3aa: CASSEAEGVTQYF
d_gene: NA; j_gene: TRBJ1-2; v_gene: TRBV5-1; abundance: NA; CDR3nt: TGCGCCAGCAGGGGAGGAGACTTGGCCGCTTATGGCTACACCTTC; CDR3aa: CASRGGDLAAYGYTF
d_gene: NA; j_gene: TRBJ2-7; v_gene: TRBV27; abundance: NA; CDR3nt: TGTGCCAGCAGTTCGCTGGGGCGGGCCTACGAGCAGTACTTC; CDR3aa: CASSSLGRAYEQYF
d_gene: NA; j_gene: TRBJ1-1; v_gene: TRBV29-1; abundance: NA; CDR3nt: TGCAGCGTTGAATTTCAGGGGATGAACACTGAAGCTTTCTTT; CDR3aa: CSVEFQGMNTEAFF
d_gene: TRBD1; j_gene: TRBJ1-1; v_gene: TRBV7-3; abundance: NA; CDR3nt: TGTGCCAGCAGCCAGGACAGGGGCCTTGAAGCTTTCTTT; CDR3aa: CASSQDRGLEAFF
d_gene: TRBD1; j_gene: TRBJ1-1; v_gene: TRBV10-1; abundance: NA; CDR3nt: TGCGCCAGCAGTGAGTCGAAGGGGCGACAGGGTGAAGCTTTCTTT; CDR3aa: CASSESKGRQGEAFF
d_gene: NA; j_gene: TRBJ2-2; v_gene: TRBV11-3; abundance: NA; CDR3nt: TGTGCCAGCAGCCACGGGACGGAGAACACCGGGGAGCTGTTTTTT; CDR3aa: CASSHGTENTGELFF
d_gene: NA; j_gene: TRBJ2-1; v_gene: TRBV10-3; abundance: NA; CDR3nt: TGTGCCATCAAGCCTAGTTTGGACAATGAGCAGTTCTTC; CDR3aa: CAIKPSLDNEQFF